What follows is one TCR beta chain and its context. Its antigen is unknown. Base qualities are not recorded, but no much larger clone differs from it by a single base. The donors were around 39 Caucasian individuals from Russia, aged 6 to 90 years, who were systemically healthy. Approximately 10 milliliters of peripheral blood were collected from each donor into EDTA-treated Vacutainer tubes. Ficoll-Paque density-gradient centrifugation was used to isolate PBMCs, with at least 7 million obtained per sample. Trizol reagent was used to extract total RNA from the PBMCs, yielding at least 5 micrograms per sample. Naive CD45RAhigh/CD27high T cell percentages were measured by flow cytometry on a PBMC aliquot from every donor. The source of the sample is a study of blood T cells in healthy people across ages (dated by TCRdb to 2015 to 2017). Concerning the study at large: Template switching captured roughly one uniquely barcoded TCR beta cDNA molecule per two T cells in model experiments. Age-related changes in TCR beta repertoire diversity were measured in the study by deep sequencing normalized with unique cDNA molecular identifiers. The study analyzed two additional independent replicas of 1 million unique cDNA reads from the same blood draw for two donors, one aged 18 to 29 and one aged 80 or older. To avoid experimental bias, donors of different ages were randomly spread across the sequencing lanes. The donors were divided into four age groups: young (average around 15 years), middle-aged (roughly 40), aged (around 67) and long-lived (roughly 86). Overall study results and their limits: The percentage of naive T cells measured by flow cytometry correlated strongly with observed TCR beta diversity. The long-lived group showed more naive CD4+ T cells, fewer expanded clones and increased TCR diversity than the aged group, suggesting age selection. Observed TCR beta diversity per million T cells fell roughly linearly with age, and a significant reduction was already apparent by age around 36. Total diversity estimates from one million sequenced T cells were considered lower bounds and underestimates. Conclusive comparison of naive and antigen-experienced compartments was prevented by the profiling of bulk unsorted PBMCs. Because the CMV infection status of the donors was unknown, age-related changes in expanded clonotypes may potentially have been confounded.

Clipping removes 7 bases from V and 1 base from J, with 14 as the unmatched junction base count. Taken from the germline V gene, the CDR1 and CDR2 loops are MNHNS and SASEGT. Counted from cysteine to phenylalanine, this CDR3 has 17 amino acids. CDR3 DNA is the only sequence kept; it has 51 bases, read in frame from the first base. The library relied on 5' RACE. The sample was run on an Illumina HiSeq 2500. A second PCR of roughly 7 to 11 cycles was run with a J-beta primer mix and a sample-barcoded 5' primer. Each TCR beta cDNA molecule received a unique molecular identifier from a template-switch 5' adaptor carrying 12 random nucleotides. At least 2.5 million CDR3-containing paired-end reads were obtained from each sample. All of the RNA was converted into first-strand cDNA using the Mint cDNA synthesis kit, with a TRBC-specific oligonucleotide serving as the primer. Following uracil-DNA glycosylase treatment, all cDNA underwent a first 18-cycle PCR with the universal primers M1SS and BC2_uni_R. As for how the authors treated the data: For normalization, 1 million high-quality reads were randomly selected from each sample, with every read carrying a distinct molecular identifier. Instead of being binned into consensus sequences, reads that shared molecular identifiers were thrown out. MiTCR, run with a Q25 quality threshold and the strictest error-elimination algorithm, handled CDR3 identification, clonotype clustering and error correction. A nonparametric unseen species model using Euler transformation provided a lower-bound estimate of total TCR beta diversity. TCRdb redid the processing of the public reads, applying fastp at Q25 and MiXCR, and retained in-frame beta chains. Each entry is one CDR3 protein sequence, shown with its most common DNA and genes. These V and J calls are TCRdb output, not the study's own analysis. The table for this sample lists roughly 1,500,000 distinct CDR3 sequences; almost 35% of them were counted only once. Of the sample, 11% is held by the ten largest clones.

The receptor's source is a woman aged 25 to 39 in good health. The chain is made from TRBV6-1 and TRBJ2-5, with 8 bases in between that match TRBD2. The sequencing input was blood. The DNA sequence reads TGTGCCAGCACCTTGGGGAGCGGGGGCACCCTCCAAGAGACCCAGTACTTC. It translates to CASTLGSGGTLQETQYF.